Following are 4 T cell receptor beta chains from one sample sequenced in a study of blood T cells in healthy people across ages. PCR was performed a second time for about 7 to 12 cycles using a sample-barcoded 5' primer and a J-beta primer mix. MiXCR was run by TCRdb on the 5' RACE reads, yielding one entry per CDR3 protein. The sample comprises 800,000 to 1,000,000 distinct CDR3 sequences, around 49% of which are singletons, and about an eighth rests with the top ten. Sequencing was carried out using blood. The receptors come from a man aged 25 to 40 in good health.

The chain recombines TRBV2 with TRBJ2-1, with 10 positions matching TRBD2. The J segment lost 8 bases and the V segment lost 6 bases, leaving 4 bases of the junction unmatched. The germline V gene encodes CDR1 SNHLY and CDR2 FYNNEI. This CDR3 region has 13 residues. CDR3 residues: CASRLAGTHEQFF. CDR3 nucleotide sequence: TGTGCCAGCAGACTAGCGGGGACCCATGAGCAGTTCTTC.

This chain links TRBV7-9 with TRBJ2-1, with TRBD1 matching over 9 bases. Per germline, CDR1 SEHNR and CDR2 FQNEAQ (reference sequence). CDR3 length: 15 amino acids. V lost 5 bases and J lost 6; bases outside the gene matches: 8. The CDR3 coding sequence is TGTGCCAGCAGCCCCTCGGACAGGGGTCCCAATGAGCAGTTCTTC. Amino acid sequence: CASSPSDRGPNEQFF.

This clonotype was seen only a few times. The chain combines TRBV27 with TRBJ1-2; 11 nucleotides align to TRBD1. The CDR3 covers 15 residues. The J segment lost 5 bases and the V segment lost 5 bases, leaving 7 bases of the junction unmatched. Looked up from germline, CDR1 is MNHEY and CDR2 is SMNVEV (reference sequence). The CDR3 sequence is CASSAGTGGRYGYTF. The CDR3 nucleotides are TGTGCCAGCAGTGCAGGGACAGGGGGTCGGTATGGCTACACCTTC.

CDR3 region: CASRVTSGGKNEQFF. The CDR3 DNA reads as TGTGCCAGCAGGGTCACTAGCGGGGGAAAGAATGAGCAGTTCTTC. V is TRBV3-1 and J is TRBJ2-1, with TRBD2 matching 11 bases. V shed 6 bases and J 7 bases; nucleotides not matched to a gene: 8. This CDR3 is 15 amino acids long. Germline loops: CDR1 LGHDT, CDR2 YNNKEL (reference sequence).